This T cell receptor beta chain was sequenced in a study of CD8 T cells in ankylosing spondylitis. At least ten counts were recorded for this clonotype. A single record per CDR3 protein comes from TCRdb applying MiXCR to the 5' RACE reads. The table includes 300,000 to 350,000 distinct CDR3 sequences, about 9.9% detected once. Per germline, CDR1 SGHTA and CDR2 FQGNSA. The CDR3 loop spans 12 amino acids. The ends were cut back, 6 bases at V and 8 bases at J, with 13 bases in the middle. The J gene is TRBJ1-1, the V gene TRBV7-2; a possible D gene is TRBD1 (6 bases). Sequencing used blood, either unsorted or a sorted T cell fraction (not recorded which). The receptor was derived from a female donor with ankylosing spondylitis or in good health (not recorded which). The DNA of the CDR3 is TGTGCCAGCAGTACTGATGACAGGGAAGCTTTCTTT. It yields the protein CASSTDDREAFF.